The rows below give T cell receptor beta chains drawn from one sample of a study of cytomegalovirus exposure and HLA in healthy donors. Produced via immunoSEQ multiplex PCR; TCRdb's table is partial and in-frame only. The sample has 120,000 to 150,000 clones; approximately 91% are singletons. Material: PBMCs. The receptors shown here come from a woman between 18 and 30 years old in good health and CMV-seropositive. CDR3s leave out the opening cysteine and the closing phenylalanine or tryptophan.

v_gene | len | CDR3aa
TRBV6-5 | 14 | ASSYRGTGAITEAF
TRBV14 | 11 | ASSPRLHYEQY
TRBV9 | 14 | ASSAQGGVLGTEAF
TRBV19 | 11 | ASSIGGNYGYT
TRBV6-1 | 12 | ASSGLAGAGEQY
TRBV9 | 12 | ASSATSGRRELF
TRBV29-1 | 12 | SSGGGRGYNEQF
TRBV15 | 14 | ATSRGLTGAYNEQF
TRBV28 | 8 | ASSLNEQF
TRBV2 | 9 | ASSVQETQY
TRBV5-6 | 13 | ASSLTGASNQPQH
TRBV11-3 | 10 | ASSITGNTIY
TRBV5-1 | 11 | ASTLAGGGTQY
TRBV6-5 | 12 | ASRDRSGNEKLF
TRBV5-1 | 14 | ASSWGLQSSYNEQF